What follows are 14 T cell receptor beta chains derived from one specimen sequenced in a study of cytomegalovirus exposure and HLA in healthy donors. The PCR employed 60 Vbeta primers together with 13 Jbeta primers. Method: immunoSEQ multiplex PCR; TCRdb's copy keeps in-frame clones and lacks some. The sample yields around 300,000 clones, 80% to 90% seen once. The material sequenced was PBMCs. All receptors come from a woman between 18 and 29 years old in good health and CMV-seronegative.

This clone was found once. The chain joins TRBV5-4 to TRBJ2-4; TRBD1 matches 8 bases. Germline CDR1 SGHNT, CDR2 YYREEE (reference sequence). The CDR3 runs to 17 residues. V lost 6 bases, J lost 5 bases, and 16 bases stayed unmatched. The CDR3, as DNA: TGTGCCAGCACAGTTGACATTAGGCCAGGGGGCCAAAACATTCAGTACTTC. This gives the protein CASTVDIRPGGQNIQYF.

V usage is TRBV19 and J usage is TRBJ1-1, with D possibly TRBD1 on 5 matching bases. Germline CDR1 reads LNHDA; CDR2 reads SQIVND (reference sequence). CDR3 length equals 12 residues. V gave up 2 bases and J gave up 5 bases, with 6 bases separating them. The CDR3 is CASSIRGTEAFF. In DNA form, the CDR3 reads TGTGCCAGTAGTATAAGGGGAACTGAAGCTTTCTTT.

The chain recombines TRBV7-9 with TRBJ1-2; D call uncertain. The CDR3 has 12 residues. V was clipped by 6 bases and J by 7 bases, with 12 bases between them. Germline V lookup: CDR1 SEHNR, CDR2 FQNEAQ (reference sequence). The CDR3 is CASSYLNGGYTF. The CDR3 nucleotides read TGTGCCAGCAGTTATTTAAACGGTGGCTACACCTTC.

CDR3 region: CASSGTPGHPKQYF. For the CDR3, the DNA is TGTGCCAGCAGCGGAACCCCGGGACATCCTAAGCAGTACTTC. V and J are TRBV9 and TRBJ2-7; D is perhaps TRBD1 (6 bases). This CDR3 contains 14 residues. CDR1 SGDLS and CDR2 YYNGEE come from the germline V gene. V was trimmed by 3 bases and J by 8 bases, leaving 18 bases between them.

This clone was detected only once. V usage is TRBV6-5 and J usage is TRBJ1-1, with 7 bases matching TRBD1. Germline V lookup: CDR1 MNHEY, CDR2 SVGAGI. CDR3 length: 14 residues. The J segment lost 2 bases and the V segment lost 8 bases, leaving 8 bases of the junction unmatched. CDR3 bases: TGTGCCAGCCTTAAGAGACAGGGAAACACTGAAGCTTTCTTT. It encodes CASLKRQGNTEAFF.

The rearrangement joins TRBV29-1 to TRBJ1-2; 8 bases align to TRBD1. Germline V CDR1 and CDR2: SQVTM, ANQGSEA. V was clipped by 7 bases and J by 0 bases; unmatched bases: 4. The CDR3 covers 13 residues. The CDR3 coding sequence is TGCAGCGCCGGGGACAGGACTAACTATGGCTACACCTTC. It encodes CSAGDRTNYGYTF.

The V call is TRBV10-1, the J call TRBJ2-5; 9 bases line up with TRBD1. The junction had 7 bases not matched to a gene; V was cut back by 6 bases and J by 5 bases. This CDR3 has 14 amino acids. Germline V CDR1 and CDR2: WNHNN, SYGVQD (reference sequence). CDR3 in amino acids: CASSVGQGWETQYF. The CDR3 DNA reads TGCGCCAGCAGCGTGGGACAGGGATGGGAGACCCAGTACTTC.

The rearrangement uses TRBV11-2 and TRBJ2-4, with TRBD1 matching 7 bases. Germline values: CDR1 SGHAT, CDR2 FQNNGV. V shed 6 bases, J shed 0 bases, and the junction held 11 bases outside the gene matches. CDR3 size: 17 residues. CDR3 residues: CASSPWTGTLAKNIQYF. The CDR3, as DNA: TGTGCCAGCAGTCCCTGGACAGGTACCCTAGCCAAAAACATTCAGTACTTC. Supplemented by reference TRBV11-2 and TRBJ2-4, the full variable domain reads EAGVAQSPRYKIIEKRQSVAFWCNPISGHATLYWYQQILGQGPKLLIQFQNNGVVDDSQLPKDRFSAERLKGVDSTLKIQPAKLEDSAVYLCASSPWTGTLAKNIQYFGAGTRLSVL.

Written as DNA, the CDR3 is TGTGCCAGCAGCTCAGGGATAAAGAGGCCACCCCTCCACTTT. Encoded protein: CASSSGIKRPPLHF. The J gene is TRBJ1-6, the V gene TRBV6-5, with TRBD1 as a possible D gene (5 bases). Germline V gene lookup returns CDR1 MNHEY and CDR2 SVGAGI. Trimming took 6 bases from V and 11 from J, leaving 17 bases between them. This CDR3 has 14 amino acids.

The chain uses TRBV11-2 and TRBJ2-7, with TRBD1 as a possible D gene (6 bases). The CDR3 sequence is 15 residues long. V was pared by 1 base and J by 5 bases, with 15 bases between. Germline V gene lookup returns CDR1 SGHAT and CDR2 FQNNGV. As DNA, the CDR3 is TGTGCCAGCAGCTTAGGGTTGGGGGCAAGGAACGAGCAGTACTTC. Translation: CASSLGLGARNEQYF.

The genes are TRBV18 and TRBJ1-1; no clear D gene. Per germline, CDR1 KGHSH and CDR2 LQKENI. This CDR3 region has 15 residues. V was pared by 3 bases and J by 2 bases, with 13 bases between. CDR3 sequence: CASSPPPGYNTEAFF. CDR3 coding DNA: TGTGCCAGCTCACCCCCCCCAGGCTACAACACTGAAGCTTTCTTT.

The V gene is TRBV7-2, the J gene TRBJ2-1; 10 bases are a match to TRBD2. From germline, CDR1 is SGHTA and CDR2 FQGNSA. V gave up 3 bases and J gave up 3 bases; unmatched junction bases: 2. The CDR3 is 15 residues long. The CDR3 DNA sequence: TGTGCCAGCAGCTTTAGCGGGGGGTTCTACAATGAGCAGTTCTTC. Protein sequence: CASSFSGGFYNEQFF.

The chain combines TRBV6-5 with TRBJ1-6; 7 bases align to TRBD1. CDR1 is MNHEY and CDR2 is SVGAGI in the germline V gene. J was trimmed by 8 bases and V by 5 bases; bases with no gene match: 6. There are 14 residues in the CDR3. The CDR3 nucleotides read TGTGCCAGCAGTCGGACAGGAGGTGATTCACCCCTCCACTTT. It yields the protein CASSRTGGDSPLHF.

This clone occurred once. The rearrangement links TRBV5-1 to TRBJ1-5; 7 bases line up with TRBD1. V lost 4 bases to trimming and J lost 4 bases; unmatched junction nucleotides: 2. The germline gives CDR1 SGHRS, CDR2 YFSETQ. This CDR3 is built from 13 residues. This chain's CDR3 is CASSQTGNQPQHF. The CDR3 DNA reads as TGCGCCAGCAGCCAGACAGGGAATCAGCCCCAGCATTTT. Looking up the rest from reference TRBV5-1 and TRBJ1-5 gives the full variable domain: KAGVTQTPRYLIKTRGQQVTLSCSPISGHRSVSWYQQTPGQGLQFLFEYFSETQRNKGNFPGRFSGRQFSNSRSEMNVSTLELGDSALYLCASSQTGNQPQHFGDGTRLSIL.